Below, 22 T cell receptor beta chains from the same sample are listed, as sequenced in a study of T-cell reconstitution after alpha-beta-depleted transplantation in children. Unique molecular identifiers were used in preparing the TCRbeta library. Each CDR3 protein is one row after TCRdb ran MiXCR on the PCR reads. The table shows around 960,000 distinct CDR3 sequences, with 25% to 30% occurring only once. Sample: PBMCs, mostly from graft donor cells, taken 360 days after TCRalphabeta/CD19-depleted stem cell transplant. The receptors were gathered from a boy under two years old who had a stem cell transplant for SCID, so the T cells may come from the graft donor.

CDR3 DNA: TGTGCCAGCAGTTTACCTGGGACAGGGTATAGCAATCAGCCCCAGCATTTT. It encodes CASSLPGTGYSNQPQHF. The chain employs TRBV28 and TRBJ1-5; 9 bases align to TRBD1. The CDR3 runs to 17 residues. Germline lookup yields CDR1 MDHEN and CDR2 SYDVKM. V lost 2 bases, J lost 0 bases, and 5 bases stayed unmatched.

The rearrangement links TRBV10-3 to TRBJ2-2; D is tentatively TRBD1 or TRBD2 (5 bases each). The CDR3 consists of 14 residues. Trimming took off 8 bases at V and 7 bases at J, with 17 bases between the two ends. The V gene's germline CDR1 is ENHRY and CDR2 SYGVKD. CDR3 sequence reads: CAIRTGAGVGELFF. DNA for the CDR3: TGTGCCATCCGAACCGGGGCCGGGGTCGGGGAGCTGTTTTTT.

This clonotype was detected a few times. The rearrangement links TRBV28 to TRBJ2-5; 11 positions agree with TRBD2. This CDR3 is built from 16 residues. Trimming at V came to 5 bases and at J to 5 bases, leaving 10 bases not matched to a gene. Germline-derived CDR1 and CDR2 are MDHEN and SYDVKM. CDR3 sequence (DNA): TGTGCCAGCAGTCCTCCGGGACTAGCGGATGTGGAGACCCAGTACTTC. This translates into CASSPPGLADVETQYF.

This clonotype was recorded many times. V gene TRBV27 combines with J gene TRBJ2-3; D may match TRBD1 or TRBD2 (6 bases each). This CDR3 is built from 15 residues. Deletions cut 5 bases from V and 0 bases from J, with 12 bases between. Germline CDR1 reads MNHEY; CDR2 reads SMNVEV (reference sequence). The CDR3 nucleotides are TGTGCCAGCAGTCCGAGGGGGGCTAGCACAGATACGCAGTATTTT. This encodes CASSPRGASTDTQYF.

The rearrangement links TRBV6-5 to TRBJ2-4; possible D gene TRBD2, 5 bases. Germline V gene data show CDR1 as MNHEY and CDR2 as SVGAGI. The CDR3 is made up of 15 amino acids. Trimming removed 0 bases from V and 4 bases from J, with 10 bases in between. DNA for the CDR3: TGTGCCAGCAGTTACTCCCCACCGGGAAAAAACATTCAGTACTTC. It yields the protein CASSYSPPGKNIQYF.

This clonotype was seen more than once but under ten times. The gene calls are TRBV5-5 and TRBJ2-1; D is ambiguous. The CDR3 is 15 amino acids. CDR1 and CDR2 (germline): SGHKS, YYEKEE (reference sequence). The V gene lost 2 bases and the J gene lost 6 bases, with 15 bases spanning the gap. For the CDR3, the DNA is TGTGCCAGCAGCTTCTTTGGTCGAGAATTCAATGAGCAGTTCTTC. Residues: CASSFFGREFNEQFF.

About this clonotype itself: This clone may be a read error of a much larger clone one base away. The gene calls are TRBV5-1 and TRBJ2-5, with D unclear. CDR1 and CDR2 from the germline V gene are SGHRS and YFSETQ. V lost 6 bases, J lost 3 bases, and 18 bases lay in between. The CDR3 contains 15 residues. CDR3 nucleotides: TGCGCCAGCACTGTTGGCAGATCGAAGAAAGAGACCCAGTACTTC. This gives the protein CASTVGRSKKETQYF.

The chain combines TRBV10-3 with TRBJ2-7, with 10 bases matching TRBD1. Germline values: CDR1 ENHRY, CDR2 SYGVKD. There are 16 residues in the CDR3. With V trimmed by 4 bases and J by 9 bases, 15 bases remained unmatched. This chain's CDR3 is CAISGTSGTGAWPQYF. The CDR3 DNA follows: TGTGCCATCAGTGGAACCTCCGGGACAGGGGCTTGGCCGCAGTACTTC.

The table lists this clonotype with a few counts. The chain is built from TRBV7-8 and TRBJ1-5; TRBD1 is a possible D gene (5 bases). Deletions cut 5 bases from V and 4 bases from J, with 18 bases between. CDR1 is SGHVS, CDR2 FQNEAQ, per germline. The CDR3 loop spans 16 amino acids. Here the CDR3 reads CASSRRVRAGNQPQHF. The CDR3 DNA reads as TGTGCCAGCAGCCGGCGGGTCAGGGCCGGTAATCAGCCCCAGCATTTT.

The genes are TRBV5-1 and TRBJ2-7; 9 bases align to TRBD1. Per the germline V gene, CDR1 is SGHRS and CDR2 is YFSETQ. CDR3 length: 15 residues. After removal of 4 bases from V and 3 bases from J, the junction contained 8 bases not matched to a gene. This CDR3 is CASSGQQGAFYEQYF. CDR3 nucleotide sequence: TGCGCCAGCAGCGGACAACAGGGGGCATTCTACGAGCAGTACTTC.

The V call is TRBV20-1, the J call TRBJ2-7; no clear D gene. CDR3 length: 14 residues. V lost 1 base and J 6 bases, leaving 16 bases between the germline ends. Germline V gene lookup returns CDR1 DFQATT and CDR2 SNEGSKA (reference sequence). The CDR3 region is CSARASSVGFEQYF. CDR3 DNA: TGCAGTGCTAGAGCGTCTAGTGTCGGGTTCGAGCAGTACTTC.

The V and J genes are TRBV5-5 and TRBJ1-1; no clear D. V was pared by 4 bases and J by 3 bases, with 13 bases between. The CDR3 runs 14 residues. Germline CDR1 reads SGHKS; CDR2 reads YYEKEE (reference sequence). The chain's CDR3 is CASSPLGGHTEAFF. The CDR3 DNA reads as TGTGCCAGCAGCCCCCTGGGAGGGCACACTGAAGCTTTCTTT.

A few counts support this clonotype. The CDR3 loop is CASSLAGHDNEQFF. CDR3 in DNA: TGTGCCAGCAGCTTAGCGGGCCACGACAATGAGCAGTTCTTC. The chain couples TRBV7-9 to TRBJ2-1; D not resolved. Germline-derived CDR1 and CDR2 are SEHNR and FQNEAQ (reference sequence). Trimming stripped 0 bases from V and 5 bases from J, with 8 bases between. This CDR3 has 14 residues.

The J gene is TRBJ2-1, the V gene TRBV5-1; TRBD1 aligns across 8 bases. Trimming cost V 6 bases and J 3 bases; bases outside gene matches: 8. The CDR3 length is 15 residues. Germline lookup yields CDR1 SGHRS and CDR2 YFSETQ. The CDR3 coding sequence is TGCGCCAGCACCCTTAACAGGGGGGTCTACAATGAGCAGTTCTTC. Translated: CASTLNRGVYNEQFF.

The V call is TRBV3-1, the J call TRBJ2-4, with D perhaps TRBD2 (5 bases). CDR3 length: 16 residues. V lost 1 base, J lost 0 bases, and 10 bases lay in between. In germline, CDR1 is LGHDT, CDR2 YNNKEL (reference sequence). In DNA form, the CDR3 reads TGTGCCAGCAGCCAAGCTTGGGGAGTAGCCAAAAACATTCAGTACTTC. This translates into CASSQAWGVAKNIQYF.

V and J are TRBV2 and TRBJ2-1; 7 positions match TRBD2. The germline gives CDR1 SNHLY, CDR2 FYNNEI. V was clipped by 8 bases and J by 6 bases; unmatched bases: 10. CDR3 size: 14 residues. The DNA of the CDR3 is TGTGCCAGCGGGGGAGGGGACGGGGGCAATGAGCAGTTCTTC. Residues: CASGGGDGGNEQFF.

The sample holds a few counts of this clonotype. J is TRBJ2-7 and V is TRBV24-1; D is possibly TRBD1 or TRBD2 (5 bases each). There are 15 residues in the CDR3. Per the germline V gene, CDR1 is KGHDR and CDR2 is SFDVKD. Between the trimmed V and J ends, which lost 5 bases and 5 bases, there was a span of 18 bases. CDR3 bases: TGTGCCACCAGTGCCGCCGGGACGGTCCGGAACGAGCAGTACTTC. This sequence encodes CATSAAGTVRNEQYF.

This clonotype was counted between two and nine times. The J gene is TRBJ1-6, the V gene TRBV20-1; maybe TRBD1 (5 bases). Between the trimmed V and J ends, which lost 6 bases and 8 bases, there was a span of 17 bases. CDR1 and CDR2 from the germline V gene are DFQATT and SNEGSKA (reference sequence). The CDR3 is 14 residues long. The CDR3 DNA follows: TGCAGTGCCGACAAGGCAGGGAAGTATTCACCCCTCCACTTT. This gives the protein CSADKAGKYSPLHF.

This clonotype was detected only a few times. The V call is TRBV6-5, the J call TRBJ2-5; 9 bases fit TRBD1. Germline values: CDR1 MNHEY, CDR2 SVGAGI. The ends lost 5 bases at V and 3 bases at J; junction bases unmatched: 7. CDR3 size: 15 residues. This CDR3 is CASSTGTGREETQYF. Here the CDR3 DNA reads TGTGCCAGCAGTACTGGGACAGGGCGAGAAGAGACCCAGTACTTC.

This sequence joins TRBV4-1 and TRBJ1-1, with TRBD1 matching 7 bases. Germline assignment: CDR1 MGHRA and CDR2 YSYEKL. The V and J ends lost 6 bases and 3 bases, in that order; junction bases with no gene match: 7. This CDR3 contains 14 residues. The CDR3 protein is CASSQGQWDTEAFF. In DNA, the CDR3 is TGCGCCAGCAGTCAGGGACAGTGGGACACTGAAGCTTTCTTT.

The chain links TRBV19 to TRBJ2-2; no clear D gene. This CDR3 comprises 12 residues. V was shortened by 7 bases and J by 6 bases, with 9 bases between the two germline ends. CDR1 is LNHDA and CDR2 is SQIVND in the germline V gene (reference sequence). The CDR3 DNA sequence: TGTGCCAGTACCAATGGGCCCGGGGAGCTGTTTTTT. This codes for CASTNGPGELFF.

This clonotype has only a few counts. The chain links TRBV7-9 to TRBJ2-1; no clear D. The CDR3 extends over 15 amino acids. Between the trimmed V and J ends, which lost 4 bases and 9 bases, there was a span of 19 bases. Germline CDR1 SEHNR, CDR2 FQNEAQ (reference sequence). The CDR3 reads CASSSLGPPWGEQFF. CDR3 sequence (DNA): TGTGCCAGCAGCTCCCTTGGGCCACCCTGGGGTGAGCAGTTCTTC.